The rows below give T cell receptor beta chains drawn from one sample of a study of CD8+CD57+ T cells in acquired aplastic anemia. Using its own MiXCR run on the reads, TCRdb lists one record per CDR3 protein. The sample includes hundreds of thousands of distinct CDR3 sequences, 70% to 85% of them seen just once. Specimen: sorted CD4+, CD8+, or CD8+CD57+ T cells (not recorded which) from PBMCs. The receptors were sampled from a human donor with aplastic anemia. Both conserved end residues are part of each CDR3. Each record gives: clone size, D gene, J gene, V gene, CDR3 length, CDR3 DNA, CDR3 protein. A D gene is named only where the DNA matches it firmly. The size field is filled for only some rows; it gives once, few, many or a size class.

-,-,TRBJ2-5,TRBV9,14,TGTGCCAGCAGCGGTGACTCGAGCCAAGACGGGGAGTACTTC,CASSGDSSQDGEYF
-,-,TRBJ1-4,TRBV20-1,16,TGCAGTGCTAGTTCCGACAGAGACAAGGGAGATGAAAAACTGTTTTTT,CSASSDRDKGDEKLFF
-,TRBD1,TRBJ2-5,TRBV11-1,15,TGTGCCAGCAGGGCAGGGGGCTATGTCCAAGAGACCCAGTACTTC,CASRAGGYVQETQYF
-,-,TRBJ2-7,TRBV29-1,15,TGCAGCGTTGGAAGGGACACTTTGTCCAGCTACGAGCAGTACTTC,CSVGRDTLSSYEQYF
-,TRBD2,TRBJ2-3,TRBV7-8,15,TGTGCCAGGAACCAGATCGGCGGGAGTGCAGATACGCAGTATTTT,CARNQIGGSADTQYF
-,TRBD2,TRBJ2-3,TRBV29-1,14,TGCGGCAGCAGCGGGGCGGGAGGTCCCGATACGCAGTATTTT,CGSSGAGGPDTQYF
-,-,TRBJ2-5,TRBV7-3,15,TGTGCCAGCAGTTCTGGCGGAGGTTGGGATACGACCCAGTACTTC,CASSSGGGWDTTQYF
-,TRBD1,TRBJ2-2,TRBV10-3,13,TGTGCCATCGGGACAGGGAACACCGGGGAGCTGTTTTTT,CAIGTGNTGELFF
-,-,TRBJ1-5,TRBV7-9,15,TGTGCCAGCAGCTTAGTACCCGGGCGGCTGTTTTCCGGGCATTTT,CASSLVPGRLFSGHF
-,-,TRBJ2-4,TRBV5-6,12,TGTGCCAGCGGCTTGGATGGGGACATTCAGTACTTC,CASGLDGDIQYF
-,TRBD1,TRBJ2-5,TRBV19,14,TGTGCCAGTAGTGGGACAGGGAGCGCAGAGACCCAGTACTTC,CASSGTGSAETQYF
once,TRBD2,TRBJ2-1,TRBV7-2,16,TGTGCCAGCAGCCCAAAAAGGAGCGGGGGGGGTGATGAGCAGTTCTTC,CASSPKRSGGGDEQFF
-,-,TRBJ2-5,TRBV7-9,21,-,CASSLVSTNEKLFFGSGTQYF
once,-,TRBJ1-6,TRBV7-9,14,TGTGCCAGCAGCGGTCCTCTCGCGGGAAAGCCCGAGACCTTT,CASSGPLAGKPETF
-,-,TRBJ2-7,TRBV12-5,13,TGTGCTAGCGGTTACTCGGACAGCTACGAGCAGTACTTC,CASGYSDSYEQYF
-,-,TRBJ2-5,TRBV5-4,14,TGTGCCACCAGCTTTAGTACCGGCCAAGAGACCCAGTACTTC,CATSFSTGQETQYF
many,TRBD2,TRBJ2-5,TRBV9,14,TGTGCCAGCAGCGGATTAGCGGGTAACACCGGGGAGCACTTC,CASSGLAGNTGEHF
-,TRBD2,TRBJ2-1,TRBV29-1,14,TGCAGCGTTGTTCTAGCGGGGGACTACAATGAGCAGTTCTTC,CSVVLAGDYNEQFF
few,-,TRBJ1-1,TRBV12-3/TRBV12-4,13,TGTGCCAGCAGTGACACTACAGGGAGTGAAGCTTTCTTT,CASSDTTGSEAFF
-,-,TRBJ2-3,TRBV2,14,TGTGCCAGCAGCGATGGGGGGATTCATGATCCGTTCTATTTT,CASSDGGIHDPFYF
-,-,TRBJ2-5,TRBV7-8,14,TGTGCCACCAGCTTAGCGTCAAGTCCCGAGACCCAGTACTTC,CATSLASSPETQYF
-,-,TRBJ2-1,TRBV7-8,15,TGTGCCAGCAGCTTAGCGGGAGGTCCCTACACGCAGTATTTCTTC,CASSLAGGPYTQYFF
-,-,TRBJ2-5,TRBV5-1,14,TGCGCCACCAGCAGCAAGCCCCGGGAAGAGACCCAGTACTTC,CATSSKPREETQYF
-,-,TRBJ1-1,TRBV20-1,15,TGCAGTGCTAGTAGTTGGGCGCGAAAGAACACTGAAGCTTTCTTT,CSASSWARKNTEAFF
-,-,TRBJ1-5,TRBV7-9,15,TGTGCCAGCAGCTTAGCGCCCGTGCCCAACGGGCCCCAGCATTTT,CASSLAPVPNGPQHF
-,TRBD1,TRBJ2-7,TRBV20-1,14,TGCAGTGCTAGTAAGACAGGGCGGTACTACGAGCAGTACTTC,CSASKTGRYYEQYF
-,TRBD2,TRBJ2-3,TRBV12-3/TRBV12-4,17,TGTTCCAGCATCACCCTTAGACTAGCGGGAGGCACAGATACGCAGTATTTT,CSSITLRLAGGTDTQYF
-,-,TRBJ1-1,TRBV7-3,12,TGTGCCAGCAGTTTGGCGGGGGTTGAAGCTTTCTTT,CASSLAGVEAFF
-,TRBD1,TRBJ2-1,TRBV7-8,16,TGTGCCAGCAGCTTTCATACAGACGGGACAGCCGATGAGCAGTTCTTC,CASSFHTDGTADEQFF
-,-,TRBJ2-7,TRBV11-1,14,TGTGCCAGCAGCTTAGCAGTAGAAGGTTACGAGCAGTACTTC,CASSLAVEGYEQYF
-,-,TRBJ1-5,TRBV29-1,13,TGCAGCGTTGAAAGGGCAGGTATTCAGCCCCAGCATTTT,CSVERAGIQPQHF
once,-,TRBJ1-5,TRBV7-3,14,TGTGCCAGCAGTTTAGGGTCAGATACTCAGTATTTGCATTTT,CASSLGSDTQYLHF
-,-,TRBJ1-1,TRBV7-2,15,TGTGCCAGCAGCTCAGATACAAACCATAACACACCACCTTTCTTT,CASSSDTNHNTPPFF
-,-,TRBJ2-7,TRBV5-4,14,TGTGCCAGCAGCGCCCGAGCCGAGTTCTACGAGCAGTACTTC,CASSARAEFYEQYF
-,-,TRBJ2-3,TRBV5-4,14,TGTGCCAGCAGCTTTACTAGCAGCACAGATACGCAGTATTTT,CASSFTSSTDTQYF
few,-,TRBJ2-5,TRBV7-2,15,TGTGCCAGCAGCGCCGGCGTCAGTGGGAGGGAGACCCAGTACTTC,CASSAGVSGRETQYF
-,TRBD1,TRBJ1-6,TRBV7-2,17,TGTGCCAGCAGCTTTCATCCAGACGGGACAGAGAATTCACCCCTCCACTTT,CASSFHPDGTENSPLHF
-,TRBD2,TRBJ2-7,TRBV24-1,14,TGTGCCACCAGGACTGGCGGGGGTAGGTACGAGCAGTACTTC,CATRTGGGRYEQYF
-,TRBD2,TRBJ2-1,TRBV9,13,TGTGCCAGCAGCTATACTAGCGCAATTAGGAGTTCTTTC,CASSYTSAIRSSF
-,-,TRBJ1-6,TRBV19,14,TGTGCCAGTAGTATTAGGGACCAAGGCGGACCCCTCCACTTT,CASSIRDQGGPLHF
few,-,TRBJ1-1,TRBV7-2,15,TGTGCCAGCAGCTGGGAACAGGGCTCAAACTATGGCTATTTCTTT,CASSWEQGSNYGYFF
-,-,TRBJ1-1,TRBV5-1,12,TGCGCCAGCAGCGATTACAACATTAACACTTTCTTT,CASSDYNINTFF
-,TRBD1,TRBJ2-5,TRBV5-5,15,TGTGCCAGCAGCTTGGACAGGGGGTCTCAAGAGACCCAGTACTTC,CASSLDRGSQETQYF
-,-,TRBJ2-5,TRBV2,14,TGTGCCAGCAGGACAGGAGGCTCTCACGAGACCCAGTACTTC,CASRTGGSHETQYF
-,-,TRBJ2-3,TRBV9,13,TGTGCCAGCGGGGACGGGGACAAAGCTATGCAGTATTTT,CASGDGDKAMQYF
-,-,TRBJ2-5,TRBV7-3,15,TGTGCCAGCAGCTTACAGCCCCTCGCGGCTAAGACCCAGTACTTC,CASSLQPLAAKTQYF
-,-,TRBJ2-3,TRBV7-9,14,TGTGCCAGCAGCTTTCAGAGAGGTGCCGGTACCGAGTATTTT,CASSFQRGAGTEYF
-,-,TRBJ2-1,TRBV5-5,15,TGCGCCAGCAGTCTTATGAGCGGAGCCTACAATGAGCAGTTCTTC,CASSLMSGAYNEQFF
-,-,TRBJ2-3,TRBV5-4,13,TGTGCCAGCGGTGTTACGGGCGCAGATACGCAGTATTTT,CASGVTGADTQYF
-,-,TRBJ2-1,TRBV15,13,TGTGCCAGCAGTGATGGCGGGATCCAAGAGACGTTCTTC,CASSDGGIQETFF
-,-,TRBJ1-2,TRBV9,15,TGTGCCAGCGGCTGGGCTGGGGACGTTCAGTATTGCGACACCTTC,CASGWAGDVQYCDTF
few,TRBD2,TRBJ2-1,TRBV7-8,15,TGTGCCAGCAGTATAGCGGGAGGATCCGACAAGCAGCAGTTCTTC,CASSIAGGSDKQQFF
-,-,TRBJ1-1,TRBV25-1,13,TGTGCCAGCAGTTGGGGACTGAACACTGAAGCTTTCTTT,CASSWGLNTEAFF
-,TRBD1,TRBJ2-3,TRBV7-6,14,TGTGCCAGCAGTTCAGACAGGGGCAATTCACCGCAGCACTTT,CASSSDRGNSPQHF
-,-,TRBJ2-3,TRBV12-3/TRBV12-4,14,TGTGCCAGCATACTATCAGGAGCCACAGGTACGCAGTATTTT,CASILSGATGTQYF
-,-,TRBJ2-1,TRBV7-3,15,TGTGCCAGCAGCTATAAAAGAGGCGGAGGGAACGAGCAGTTCTTC,CASSYKRGGGNEQFF
-,-,TRBJ2-5,TRBV7-6,13,TGTGCCAGCAGCTTGGCTTCGGGAGAGACCCAGTACTTC,CASSLASGETQYF
-,-,TRBJ1-1,TRBV7-3,14,TGTGCCACCAGCATAGATCAGGCAGGGACTAAAGCTTTCTTT,CATSIDQAGTKAFF